The sequence of this TCR beta chain was determined in a study of regulatory T cells in long-lasting Graves disease. Study-level background: The term persistent Graves' disease signified upward of 5 years on antithyroid drugs with positive TSH receptor antibodies. Study findings and constraints: TRBV28 was favored in persistent disease, as were TRBJ1-2 and TRBJ2-5.

The time point is: persistent/refractory GD, antithyroid drugs over 5 years with positive TRAb. Making the TCR library involved RNA that had been extracted from PBMCs. Staff took around 9 milliliters of peripheral blood and put it into EDTA tubes. Trimming took 4 bases from V and 4 from J; bases not matched to a gene: 3. Looked up from germline, CDR1 is GTSNPN and CDR2 is SVGIG (reference sequence). This CDR3 is 13 amino acids long. As to this clonotype: The antigen remains unidentified.

Assembly of TCR beta libraries relied on iRepertoire HTBI primers together with Arm-PCR of CDR3 regions. MiXCR, run by TCRdb on the multiplex PCR reads, gives a single entry per CDR3 protein. The data show approximately 400,000 distinct CDR3 sequences, roughly 25% seen once. The receptor's source is a woman between 40 and 50 years old with Graves disease. Sequencing used peripheral blood mononuclear cells (PBMCs), obtained when the disease was refractory, from a patient treated with antithyroid drugs. The chain carries TRBV30 and TRBJ2-2, with 7 bases matching TRBD2. This CDR3 is CAWNSGLTGELFF. CDR3 bases: TGTGCCTGGAATAGCGGGCTCACCGGGGAGCTGTTTTTT.